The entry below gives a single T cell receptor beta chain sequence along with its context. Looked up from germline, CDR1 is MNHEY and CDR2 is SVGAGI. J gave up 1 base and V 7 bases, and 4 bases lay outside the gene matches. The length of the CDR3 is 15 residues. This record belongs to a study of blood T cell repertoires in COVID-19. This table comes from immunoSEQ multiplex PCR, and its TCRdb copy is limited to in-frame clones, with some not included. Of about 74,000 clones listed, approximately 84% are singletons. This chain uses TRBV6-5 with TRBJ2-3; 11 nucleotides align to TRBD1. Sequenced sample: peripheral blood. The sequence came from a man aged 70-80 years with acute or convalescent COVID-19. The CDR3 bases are TGTGCCAGCACCCGGACAGGGGGCGGCACAGATACGCAGTATTTT. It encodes CASTRTGGGTDTQYF.